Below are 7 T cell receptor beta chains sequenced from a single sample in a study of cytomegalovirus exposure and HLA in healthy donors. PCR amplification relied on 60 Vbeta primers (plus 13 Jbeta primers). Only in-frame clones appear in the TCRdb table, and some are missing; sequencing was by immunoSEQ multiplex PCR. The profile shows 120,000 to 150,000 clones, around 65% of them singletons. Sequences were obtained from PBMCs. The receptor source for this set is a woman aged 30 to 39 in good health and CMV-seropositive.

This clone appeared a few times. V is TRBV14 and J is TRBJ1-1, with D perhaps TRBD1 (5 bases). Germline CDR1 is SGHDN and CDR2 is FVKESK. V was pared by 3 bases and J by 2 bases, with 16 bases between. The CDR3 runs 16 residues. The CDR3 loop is CASSHLGIGVNTEAFF. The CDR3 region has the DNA TGTGCCAGCAGCCATCTTGGGATAGGGGTAAACACTGAAGCTTTCTTT.

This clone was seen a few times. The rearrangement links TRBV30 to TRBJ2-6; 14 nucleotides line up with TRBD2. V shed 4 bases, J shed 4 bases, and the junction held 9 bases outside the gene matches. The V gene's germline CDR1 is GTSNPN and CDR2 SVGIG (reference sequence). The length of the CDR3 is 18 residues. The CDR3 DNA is TGTGCCTGGACCCGGAGGGGACTAGCGGGAGACGGGGCCAACGTCCTGACTTTC. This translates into CAWTRRGLAGDGANVLTF.

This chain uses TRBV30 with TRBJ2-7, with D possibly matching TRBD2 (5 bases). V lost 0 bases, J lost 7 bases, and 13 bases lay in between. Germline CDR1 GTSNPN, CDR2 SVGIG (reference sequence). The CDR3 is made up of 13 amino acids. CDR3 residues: CAWSVVLSGEQYF. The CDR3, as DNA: TGTGCCTGGAGTGTAGTCCTATCGGGAGAGCAGTACTTC.

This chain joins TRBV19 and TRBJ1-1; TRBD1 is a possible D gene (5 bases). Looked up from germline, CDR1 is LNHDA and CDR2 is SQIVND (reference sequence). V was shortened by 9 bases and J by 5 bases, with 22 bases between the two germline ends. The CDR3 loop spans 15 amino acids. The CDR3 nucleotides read TGTGCCAGCCGCCCATCATCTAGGGGCCGTACTGAAGCTTTCTTT. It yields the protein CASRPSSRGRTEAFF.

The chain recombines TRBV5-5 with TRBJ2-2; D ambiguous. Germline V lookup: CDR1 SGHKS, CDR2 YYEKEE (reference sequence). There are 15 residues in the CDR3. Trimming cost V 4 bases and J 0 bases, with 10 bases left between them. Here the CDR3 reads CASSPAPANTGELFF. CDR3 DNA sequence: TGTGCCAGCAGCCCCGCCCCAGCGAACACCGGGGAGCTGTTTTTT.

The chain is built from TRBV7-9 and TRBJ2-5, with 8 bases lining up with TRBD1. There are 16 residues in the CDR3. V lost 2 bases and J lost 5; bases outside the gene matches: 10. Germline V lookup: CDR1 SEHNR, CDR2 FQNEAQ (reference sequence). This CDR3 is CASSLSDRGPRETQYF. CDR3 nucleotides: TGTGCCAGCAGCTTATCCGACAGGGGTCCACGGGAGACCCAGTACTTC.

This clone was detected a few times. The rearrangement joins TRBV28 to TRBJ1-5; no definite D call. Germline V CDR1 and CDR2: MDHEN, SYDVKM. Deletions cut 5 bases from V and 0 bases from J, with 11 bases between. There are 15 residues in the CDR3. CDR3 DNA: TGTGCCAGCAGTCCCACAGTGACTAGCAATCAGCCCCAGCATTTT. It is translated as CASSPTVTSNQPQHF.